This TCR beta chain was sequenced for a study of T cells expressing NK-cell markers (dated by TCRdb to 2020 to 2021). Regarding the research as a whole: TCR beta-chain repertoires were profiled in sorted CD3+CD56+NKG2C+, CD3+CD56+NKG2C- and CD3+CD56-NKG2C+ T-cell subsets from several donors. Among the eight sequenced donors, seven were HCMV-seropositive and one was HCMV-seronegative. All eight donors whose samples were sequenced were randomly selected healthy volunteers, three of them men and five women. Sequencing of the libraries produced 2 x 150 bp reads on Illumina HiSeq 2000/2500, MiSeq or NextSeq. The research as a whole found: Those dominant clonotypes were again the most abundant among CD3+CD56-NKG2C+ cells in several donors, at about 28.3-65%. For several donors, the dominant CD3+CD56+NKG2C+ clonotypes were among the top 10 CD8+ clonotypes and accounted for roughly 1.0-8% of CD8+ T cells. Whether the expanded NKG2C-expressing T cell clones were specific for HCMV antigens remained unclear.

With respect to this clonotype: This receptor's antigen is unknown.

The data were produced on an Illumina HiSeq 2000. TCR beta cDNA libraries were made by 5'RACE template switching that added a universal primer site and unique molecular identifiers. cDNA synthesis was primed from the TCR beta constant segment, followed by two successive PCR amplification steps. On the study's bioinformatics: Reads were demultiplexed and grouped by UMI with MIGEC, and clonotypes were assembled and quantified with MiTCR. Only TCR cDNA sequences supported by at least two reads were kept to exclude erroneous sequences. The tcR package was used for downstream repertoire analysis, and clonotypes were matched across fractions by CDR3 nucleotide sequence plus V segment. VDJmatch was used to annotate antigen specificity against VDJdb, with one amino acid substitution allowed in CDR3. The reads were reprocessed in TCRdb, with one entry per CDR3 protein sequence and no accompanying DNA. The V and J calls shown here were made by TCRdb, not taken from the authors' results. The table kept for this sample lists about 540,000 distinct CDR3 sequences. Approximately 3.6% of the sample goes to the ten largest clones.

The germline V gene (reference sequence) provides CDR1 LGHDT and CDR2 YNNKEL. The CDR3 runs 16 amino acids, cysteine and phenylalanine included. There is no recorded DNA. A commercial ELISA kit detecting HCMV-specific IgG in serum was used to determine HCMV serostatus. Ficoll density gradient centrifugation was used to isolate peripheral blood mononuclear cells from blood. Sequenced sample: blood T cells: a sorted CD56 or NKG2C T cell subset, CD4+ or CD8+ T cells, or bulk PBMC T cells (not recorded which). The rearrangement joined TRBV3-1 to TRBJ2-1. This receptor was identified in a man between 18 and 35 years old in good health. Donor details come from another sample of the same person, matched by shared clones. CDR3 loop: CASSQEIGSSYNEQFF.